This TCR beta chain comes out of a study of T cells in Graves' hyperthyroidism and ophthalmopathy. Researchers took RNA transcripts and amplified the TCR beta CDR3 regions from them. The study used the HTBI primer set for a first-round RT-PCR of the TCR CDR3. TCRdb independently ran MiXCR on the multiplex PCR reads; one entry per CDR3 protein. This sample has roughly 300,000 distinct CDR3 sequences, with approximately 26% found just once. This clonotype was detected ten times or more. Uncontrolled infection, other autoimmune disease, pregnancy and lactation each barred patients from inclusion. Sequenced: blood. The TCR comes from a man aged 35 to 55 with Graves' hyperthyroidism that later progressed to Graves' ophthalmopathy.

CDR3 bases: TGCAGTGCGGACCGGGAGATCTATGGCTACACCTTC. The encoded protein is CSADREIYGYTF. The chain couples TRBV20-1 to TRBJ1-2; no firm D call. This CDR3 region has 12 residues. Between the trimmed V and J ends, which lost 6 bases and 4 bases, there was a span of 12 bases. Germline V gene lookup returns CDR1 DFQATT and CDR2 SNEGSKA (reference sequence).